Below, 28 T cell receptor beta chains from the same sample are listed, as sequenced in a study of T cell repertoires in ileal Crohn's disease. Profiling relied on immunoSEQ multiplex PCR, and the TCRdb table lists in-frame clones only, not all of them. The data contain 5,500 to 6,500 clones, around 75% of them singletons. What was sequenced was ileal tissue. Source of these receptors: an adult with Crohn's disease.

V and J are TRBV7-2 and TRBJ1-1; no definite D call. The germline V gene has CDR1 SGHTA and CDR2 FQGNSA. This CDR3 contains 15 residues. The V gene lost 1 base and the J gene lost 6 bases, with 15 bases spanning the gap. This chain's CDR3 is CASSLVASWSSEAFF. The CDR3 DNA follows: TGTGCCAGCAGCTTAGTGGCGTCCTGGAGCTCTGAAGCTTTCTTT.

The gene calls are TRBV7-8 and TRBJ1-2, with 9 positions matching TRBD1. Germline loops: CDR1 SGHVS, CDR2 FQNEAQ. The V and J ends lost 5 bases and 7 bases, in that order; junction bases with no gene match: 11. The CDR3 spans 15 residues. The CDR3 DNA is TGTGCCAGCAGCCCAAGAGGACAGGGGATAGGTGGCTACACCTTC. It specifies CASSPRGQGIGGYTF.

This clone is large (0.1 to 1%) within its sample. This chain joins TRBV2 and TRBJ2-3; possible D gene TRBD2, 5 bases. The germline CDR1 and CDR2 sequences are SNHLY and FYNNEI. This CDR3 has 15 residues. V was clipped by 6 bases and J by 0 bases, with 13 bases between them. CDR3 sequence reads: CASRRTLSSTDTQYF. DNA of the CDR3: TGTGCCAGCAGACGGACTTTGTCTAGCACAGATACGCAGTATTTT.

The chain uses TRBV6-5 and TRBJ1-5; D remains unclear. The V gene lost 6 bases and the J gene lost 3 bases, with 15 bases spanning the gap. CDR1 MNHEY and CDR2 SVGAGI come from the germline V gene. The CDR3 is 15 residues long. This CDR3 is CASSQRTGDNQPQHF. The CDR3 DNA sequence: TGTGCCAGCAGCCAACGGACTGGGGACAATCAGCCCCAGCATTTT.

The gene calls are TRBV19 and TRBJ2-1; 12 nucleotides line up with TRBD2. Per germline, CDR1 LNHDA and CDR2 SQIVND (reference sequence). The V gene end was trimmed by 6 bases and the J gene end by 2 bases; junction bases not matched to a gene: 20. There are 21 residues in the CDR3. CDR3 protein: CASSTLEFSGLAGKAYNEQFF. The CDR3 DNA is TGTGCCAGTAGCACGTTAGAATTTTCTGGACTAGCGGGAAAAGCCTACAATGAGCAGTTCTTC. The full variable domain, completed using reference TRBV19 and TRBJ2-1, is DGGITQSPKYLFRKEGQNVTLSCEQNLNHDAMYWYRQDPGQGLRLIYYSQIVNDFQKGDIAEGYSVSREKKESFPLTVTSAQKNPTAFYLCASSTLEFSGLAGKAYNEQFFGPGTRLTVL.

The chain carries TRBV11-2 and TRBJ2-1, with 8 bases identical to TRBD2. The junction had 13 bases not matched to a gene; V was cut back by 0 bases and J by 9 bases. The CDR3 covers 17 residues. CDR1 and CDR2 (germline): SGHAT, FQNNGV. DNA for the CDR3: TGTGCCAGCAGCTTAGAGGGGCTAGCGGGCGGAGGGGGTGAGCAGTTCTTC. Its protein product is CASSLEGLAGGGGEQFF. Full variable domain (missing parts from reference TRBV11-2 and TRBJ2-1): EAGVAQSPRYKIIEKRQSVAFWCNPISGHATLYWYQQILGQGPKLLIQFQNNGVVDDSQLPKDRFSAERLKGVDSTLKIQPAKLEDSAVYLCASSLEGLAGGGGEQFFGPGTRLTVL.

This rearrangement joins TRBV4-1 to TRBJ2-3, with 9 bases aligning to TRBD1. This CDR3 has 18 amino acids. V gave up 2 bases and J gave up 3 bases; unmatched junction bases: 12. The germline V gene encodes CDR1 MGHRA and CDR2 YSYEKL. The CDR3 DNA reads TGCGCCAGCAGCCAACCCTCGGCCGGGACAGGGTTGACAGATACGCAGTATTTT. Translating gives CASSQPSAGTGLTDTQYF.

CDR3 coding DNA: TGCAGCGTTGATAAGCAAGATACGCAGTATTTT. This encodes CSVDKQDTQYF. The V call is TRBV29-1, the J call TRBJ2-3; no clear D gene. This CDR3 has 11 residues. The germline V gene has CDR1 SQVTM and CDR2 ANQGSEA. Trimming left V 3 bases short and J 5 bases short, with 6 bases between.

The CDR3 region has the DNA TGCAGTGCTGGGCCCCTCTGGGAGCAGTTCTTC. Residues: CSAGPLWEQFF. The chain couples TRBV20-1 to TRBJ2-1; D gene unclear. CDR3 length equals 11 residues. The germline V and J ends were trimmed by 5 bases and 10 bases, with 12 bases remaining between them. Germline-derived CDR1 and CDR2 are DFQATT and SNEGSKA (reference sequence).

This chain links TRBV7-9 with TRBJ2-3, with a tentative D call TRBD2 (5 bases). V shed 4 bases and J shed 6 bases, with 17 bases lying between them. CDR1 is SEHNR and CDR2 is FQNEAQ in the germline V gene (reference sequence). The CDR3 covers 15 residues. The CDR3 DNA is TGTGCCAGCAGCTACGGAGGTCAATTCAAGGATACGCAGTATTTT. It translates to CASSYGGQFKDTQYF.

The chain joins TRBV19 to TRBJ1-5, with D tentatively TRBD1 (6 bases). The CDR3 totals 12 residues. CDR1 LNHDA and CDR2 SQIVND come from the germline V gene (reference sequence). V gave up 6 bases and J gave up 5 bases, with 8 bases separating them. The CDR3 nucleotides read TGTGCCAGTAGCAGGGGCCATCAGCCCCAGCATTTT. It encodes CASSRGHQPQHF. The full variable domain, rest sourced from reference TRBV19 and TRBJ1-5, is DGGITQSPKYLFRKEGQNVTLSCEQNLNHDAMYWYRQDPGQGLRLIYYSQIVNDFQKGDIAEGYSVSREKKESFPLTVTSAQKNPTAFYLCASSRGHQPQHFGDGTRLSIL.

The chain joins TRBV19 to TRBJ1-5; D may be TRBD1 (5 bases). CDR3 length: 13 amino acids. Per the germline V gene, CDR1 is LNHDA and CDR2 is SQIVND (reference sequence). With 6 bases removed from V and 5 bases from J, the gap between germline ends came to 11 bases. The CDR3 loop reads CASRQDQYQPQHF. CDR3 nucleotide sequence: TGTGCCAGTAGACAGGATCAATATCAGCCCCAGCATTTT.

V gene TRBV10-3 combines with J gene TRBJ1-1; TRBD1 is a possible D gene (5 bases). Germline-derived CDR1 and CDR2 are ENHRY and SYGVKD. Trimming cost V 11 bases and J 5 bases, with 18 bases left between them. The CDR3 sequence is 13 residues long. Here the CDR3 reads CAHTDAGRTEAFF. CDR3 nucleotides: TGTGCCCACACGGACGCGGGGCGGACTGAAGCTTTCTTT.

The V gene is TRBV19, the J gene TRBJ1-1; 8 bases agree with TRBD1. After removal of 10 bases from V and 7 bases from J, the junction contained 14 bases not matched to a gene. Germline V gives CDR1 LNHDA, CDR2 SQIVND (reference sequence). This CDR3 region has 14 residues. The chain's CDR3 is CATSVGQGSFEAFF. CDR3 DNA: TGTGCCACTTCAGTCGGACAGGGTAGCTTTGAAGCTTTCTTT.

This clone has only a few counts. The sample has other DNA sequences that encode this CDR3 too. This chain links TRBV6-6 with TRBJ2-3, with 14 bases aligning to TRBD2. This CDR3 comprises 16 residues. Germline values: CDR1 MNHNY, CDR2 SVGAGI (reference sequence). V gave up 5 bases and J gave up 4 bases; unmatched junction bases: 5. As DNA, the CDR3 is TGTGCCAGCAGTCGAGGACTAGCGGGAGGTCCAGATACGCAGTATTTT. Residues: CASSRGLAGGPDTQYF.

CDR3 sequence: CASSFVTPRYSGNTIYF. The CDR3 DNA is TGCGCCAGCAGCTTTGTGACTCCTAGGTACTCTGGAAACACCATATATTTT. This chain uses TRBV5-1 with TRBJ1-3; the D is unclear. The germline gives CDR1 SGHRS, CDR2 YFSETQ. The ends were cut back, 2 bases at V and 0 bases at J, with 15 bases in the middle. CDR3 length: 17 amino acids.

The chain combines TRBV7-8 with TRBJ2-3; TRBD2 matches 15 bases. This CDR3 region has 16 residues. Germline CDR1 SGHVS, CDR2 FQNEAQ. V shed 5 bases and J 4 bases; nucleotides not matched to a gene: 4. The CDR3: CASSGTSGRTPDTQYF. Written as DNA, the CDR3 is TGTGCCAGCAGCGGGACTAGCGGGAGGACACCAGATACGCAGTATTTT.

The CDR3 DNA reads TGCGCCAGCAGCCAGGGACAGGGGGAAGTCAGAGCCAAAAAACTGTTTTTT. Residues: CASSQGQGEVRAKKLFF. V is TRBV4-3 and J is TRBJ1-4; TRBD1 matches 11 bases. CDR3 length: 17 amino acids. J lost 9 bases, V lost 3 bases, and 12 bases had no gene match. Germline CDR1 is LGHNA and CDR2 is YSLEER.

This rearrangement joins TRBV27 to TRBJ2-3; possible D gene TRBD2, 6 bases. V was trimmed by 11 bases and J by 3 bases, leaving 15 bases between them. Germline assignment: CDR1 MNHEY and CDR2 SMNVEV (reference sequence). The CDR3 runs to 13 residues. CDR3 in amino acids: CAARPGDTDTQYF. In DNA form, the CDR3 reads TGTGCCGCTCGTCCGGGGGATACAGATACGCAGTATTTT.

This chain connects TRBV9 to TRBJ2-7, with TRBD2 as a possible D gene (6 bases). The CDR3 spans 14 residues. Germline V gene data show CDR1 as SGDLS and CDR2 as YYNGEE. V lost 0 bases to trimming and J lost 4 bases, with 11 bases between them. CDR3 region: CASSVGLAKYEQYF. DNA of the CDR3: TGTGCCAGCAGCGTAGGCCTAGCGAAGTACGAGCAGTACTTC.

This rearrangement joins TRBV11-3 to TRBJ2-2; D remains unclear. Per the germline V gene, CDR1 is SGHNT and CDR2 is YENEEA. The CDR3 covers 13 residues. V shed 0 bases and J shed 5 bases, with 4 bases lying between them. In DNA, the CDR3 is TGTGCCAGCAGCTTAGATCAGACCGGGGAGCTGTTTTTT. This translates into CASSLDQTGELFF. Full variable domain (remainder filled in from reference TRBV11-3 and TRBJ2-2): EAGVVQSPRYKIIEKKQPVAFWCNPISGHNTLYWYLQNLGQGPELLIRYENEEAVDDSQLPKDRFSAERLKGVDSTLKIQPAELGDSAVYLCASSLDQTGELFFGEGSRLTVL.

This clone is labeled large. The chain uses TRBV4-2 and TRBJ2-1, with 7 bases matching TRBD2. V dropped 0 bases and J dropped 2; count of bases not matched to a gene: 7. Germline V gene lookup returns CDR1 LGHNA and CDR2 YNFKEQ. This CDR3 is built from 17 residues. This chain's CDR3 is CASSQDSSGNPYNEQFF. CDR3 nucleotide sequence: TGTGCCAGCAGCCAAGATTCCAGCGGGAACCCCTACAATGAGCAGTTCTTC.

The rearrangement joins TRBV5-4 to TRBJ2-1; 8 bases fit TRBD1. Germline-derived CDR1 and CDR2 are SGHNT and YYREEE (reference sequence). Trimming removed 2 bases from V and 8 bases from J; junction bases left unmatched: 9. The CDR3 spans 15 residues. CDR3 loop: CASSLARGHGDEQFF. The CDR3 bases are TGTGCCAGCAGCTTAGCCAGGGGGCATGGAGATGAGCAGTTCTTC.

The chain recombines TRBV5-1 with TRBJ2-1; the match to TRBD2 covers 7 bases. The CDR3 extends over 18 amino acids. V lost 3 bases, J lost 1 base, and 13 bases stayed unmatched. Germline lookup yields CDR1 SGHRS and CDR2 YFSETQ. CDR3 in amino acids: CASSSTGGSVVSYNEQFF. CDR3 DNA: TGCGCCAGCAGCTCCACCGGCGGGAGTGTTGTATCCTACAATGAGCAGTTCTTC.

The chain links TRBV6-1 to TRBJ1-2, with D unclear. CDR3 length: 12 amino acids. Deletions cut 2 bases from V and 14 bases from J, with 15 bases between. CDR1 and CDR2 (germline): MNHNS, SASEGT. CDR3 coding DNA: TGTGCCAGCAGTGAACGGAGGGTAGCAGAAACCTTC. As protein: CASSERRVAETF.

CDR3 nucleotides: TGCGCCAGCAGCTTGGCACCGACGGGAGGGACAGGGTATAATTCACCCCTCCACTTT. This translates into CASSLAPTGGTGYNSPLHF. The chain employs TRBV5-1 and TRBJ1-6, with TRBD1 identical over 9 bases. CDR1 and CDR2 from the germline V gene are SGHRS and YFSETQ. The trim removed 0 bases at V and 4 bases at J, leaving 11 bases unmatched. The CDR3 runs 19 residues. The full variable domain, its missing parts supplied by reference TRBV5-1 and TRBJ1-6, is KAGVTQTPRYLIKTRGQQVTLSCSPISGHRSVSWYQQTPGQGLQFLFEYFSETQRNKGNFPGRFSGRQFSNSRSEMNVSTLELGDSALYLCASSLAPTGGTGYNSPLHFGNGTRLTVT.

This chain joins TRBV6-6 and TRBJ2-1; TRBD2 might be the D (6 bases). The V gene lost 6 bases and the J gene lost 12 bases, with 15 bases spanning the gap. Looked up from germline, CDR1 is MNHNY and CDR2 is SVGAGI (reference sequence). CDR3 size: 12 residues. CDR3 DNA sequence: TGTGCCAGCAGCTACGGGAGCGATGGGCAGTTCTTC. Translating it yields CASSYGSDGQFF.

CDR3 nucleotides: TGCAGCGCCAGGTCTCTAGCGGGAGGGCCGACTGAGCAGTTCTTC. It is translated as CSARSLAGGPTEQFF. The chain has TRBV29-1 and TRBJ2-1, with 12 bases aligning to TRBD2. The length of the CDR3 is 15 residues. The V gene's germline CDR1 is SQVTM and CDR2 ANQGSEA. V lost 7 bases, J lost 9 bases, and 13 bases stayed unmatched.